This is a list of T cell receptor beta chains from one sample in a study of T cell responses to AZD1222 COVID-19 vaccine. The table came from immunoSEQ multiplex PCR; TCRdb's copy has only in-frame clones and leaves some out. The table has about 140,000 clones, roughly 88% seen once. Sample: peripheral blood, taken 28 days after the second AZD1222 dose. Receptor source: an adult who received the AZD1222 COVID-19 vaccine. Each CDR3 is given with its conserved first and last residue. The order of the fields is V gene, CDR3 protein.

V: TRBV24-1
CDR3: CATSDPDQPQHF

V: TRBV19
CDR3: CASSATGGGQPQHF

V: TRBV6-5
CDR3: CASSYGRNPDTQYF

V: TRBV6-1
CDR3: CASSERTASSYEQYF

V: TRBV29-1
CDR3: CSVGGGSNQPQHF

V: TRBV30
CDR3: CAWRPRPGLAAYEQYF

V: TRBV5-1
CDR3: CASSLTGTSGTDTQYF

V: TRBV3-1/TRBV3-2
CDR3: CASSPSHNYGYTF

V: TRBV25-1
CDR3: CASGWDSNQPQHF

V: TRBV29-1
CDR3: CSVEGQGTDTQYF

V: TRBV29-1
CDR3: CSAPGRAYNEQFF

V: TRBV18
CDR3: CASSPTSPGQGNEKLFF

V: TRBV24-1
CDR3: CATSARQGQDEKLFF

V: TRBV6-5
CDR3: CASSYDLTDTQYF

V: TRBV10-2
CDR3: CASSGTGGYEQYF

V: TRBV5-5
CDR3: CASSPGGSGNTIYF

V: TRBV11-2
CDR3: CASSLEASNQPQHF

V: TRBV9
CDR3: CASSAGIMNTEAFF

V: TRBV28
CDR3: CASSLLLAPTGQVIF

V: TRBV24-1
CDR3: CATSDSDQWDNQPQHF

V: TRBV7-9
CDR3: CASSSTYSDSLSHYGYTF

V: TRBV30
CDR3: CAWGGGIRSSEKLFF

V: TRBV4-2
CDR3: CASSQDRLAGGHETQYF

V: TRBV12-5
CDR3: CASGQGTSGRNTQYF

V: TRBV28
CDR3: CASREGLYGYTF

V: TRBV11-2
CDR3: CASSSPGLAGGDSETQYF

V: TRBV6-5
CDR3: CASSYRRTGVTEAFF

V: TRBV6-5
CDR3: CASSYSTLETQYF